Each of the 21 T cell receptor beta chains below was sequenced from the same sample in a study of molecular identifiers for immune sequencing clone quantification. MiXCR, applied by TCRdb to the PCR reads, yields one record per CDR3 protein. In the table there are over 600,000 distinct CDR3 sequences, just under 20% of which are singletons. What was sequenced was naive CD8+ T cells from blood, with Jurkat cell RNA spiked in. Documented subset: FACS-sorted CD8+CD4-CCR7+CD45RA+ naive T cells. All receptors come from a human donor in good health. Some libraries in this study had Jurkat cell RNA spiked in.

In the case of this clonotype: At one end, the junction sequence differs from germline, possibly due to a read error. The chain carries TRBV7-9 and TRBJ2-5, with D tentatively TRBD1 or TRBD2 (5 bases each). Germline V lookup: CDR1 SEHNR, CDR2 FQNEAQ (reference sequence). This CDR3 region has 13 residues. The CDR3 DNA reads TGTGCCAGCGGCTTCTTCCAGGGAGAGACCCAGTGCTTC. Protein product: CASGFFQGETQCF.

This clonotype was recorded many times. V gene TRBV5-4 combines with J gene TRBJ2-5; 8 nucleotides line up with TRBD2. Germline CDR1 and CDR2: SGHNT and YYREEE (reference sequence). CDR3 length: 15 amino acids. The trim removed 4 bases at V and 1 base at J, leaving 6 bases unmatched. In nucleotides, the CDR3 is TGTGCCAGCAGCCCGCGGGGGGAGGGCCAAGAGACCCAGTACTTC. Translating it yields CASSPRGEGQETQYF.

There are many counts of this clonotype. The rearrangement links TRBV5-5 to TRBJ2-3; D call uncertain. Germline lookup yields CDR1 SGHKS and CDR2 YYEKEE (reference sequence). This CDR3 region has 14 residues. V was pared by 2 bases and J by 2 bases, with 9 bases between. CDR3 in DNA: TGTGCCAGCAGCTTCGAACTACCCACAGATACGCAGTATTTT. This codes for CASSFELPTDTQYF.

This clonotype was counted at least ten times. The chain joins TRBV7-6 to TRBJ2-3; 8 nucleotides match TRBD2. Per germline, CDR1 SGHVS and CDR2 FNYEAQ. V dropped 5 bases and J dropped 0; count of bases not matched to a gene: 13. This CDR3 is 18 amino acids long. The DNA of the CDR3 is TGTGCCAGCAGCCCCTATAGGACTAGCAGCGCTAGCACAGATACGCAGTATTTT. Encoded protein: CASSPYRTSSASTDTQYF.

The rearrangement uses TRBV6-5 and TRBJ2-5; D ambiguous. Trimming left V 3 bases short and J 0 bases short, with 17 bases between. The CDR3 spans 17 residues. Germline assignment: CDR1 MNHEY and CDR2 SVGAGI. The CDR3, as DNA: TGTGCCAGCAGTTATCATTCCCCTCCCGAGTACCAAGAGACCCAGTACTTC. This translates into CASSYHSPPEYQETQYF.

This clonotype was counted a few times. This sequence joins TRBV6-2 or TRBV6-3 and TRBJ2-7, with 7 bases fitting TRBD1. The CDR3 runs to 15 residues. Per the germline V gene, CDR1 is MNHEY and CDR2 is SVGEGT. J lost 6 bases, V lost 6 bases, and 14 bases had no gene match. The CDR3 region has the DNA TGTGCCAGCAGCTACCTGACAGGGCCGAAGGGCGAGCAGTACTTC. Translation gives CASSYLTGPKGEQYF.

This clonotype was found many times. CDR3 in amino acids: CASSIGQGGYEQYF. CDR3 in DNA: TGTGCCAGCAGCATAGGACAGGGAGGATACGAGCAGTACTTC. The chain links TRBV19 to TRBJ2-7; 8 bases line up with TRBD1. The CDR3 contains 14 residues. CDR1 is LNHDA and CDR2 is SQIVND in the germline V gene (reference sequence). The V segment lost 9 bases and the J segment 4 bases; nucleotides outside the gene matches: 11. Using reference TRBV19 and TRBJ2-7 for the parts outside the CDR3, the full variable domain is DGGITQSPKYLFRKEGQNVTLSCEQNLNHDAMYWYRQDPGQGLRLIYYSQIVNDFQKGDIAEGYSVSREKKESFPLTVTSAQKNPTAFYLCASSIGQGGYEQYFGPGTRLTVT.

The sample holds many counts of this clonotype. V usage is TRBV29-1 and J usage is TRBJ2-1, with TRBD2 matching over 14 bases. J was trimmed by 4 bases and V by 1 base; bases with no gene match: 0. Germline V CDR1 and CDR2: SQVTM, ANQGSEA. The CDR3 has 15 amino acids. The CDR3: CSVEGTSGGYNEQFF. CDR3 nucleotides: TGCAGCGTTGAAGGGACTAGCGGGGGGTACAATGAGCAGTTCTTC.

This clonotype appeared many times. CDR3: CASSSALGVTEAFF. The CDR3 region has the DNA TGTGCCAGCAGCTCAGCTTTGGGAGTGACTGAAGCTTTCTTT. The chain couples TRBV7-6 to TRBJ1-1; D unclear. The V end lost 4 bases, the J end lost 5 bases, and 14 bases lay between the germline ends. The germline gives CDR1 SGHVS, CDR2 FNYEAQ. CDR3 size: 14 residues.

There are a few counts of this clonotype. This chain joins TRBV7-9 and TRBJ2-2, with TRBD1 matching 7 bases. The CDR3 has 15 residues. Germline CDR1 reads SEHNR; CDR2 reads FQNEAQ (reference sequence). The junction had 2 bases not matched to a gene; V was cut back by 0 bases and J by 4 bases. The chain's CDR3 is CASSLAGTATGELFF. The CDR3 coding sequence is TGTGCCAGCAGCTTAGCCGGGACAGCCACCGGGGAGCTGTTTTTT.

Concerning this clonotype itself: A much bigger clone sits one base away, suggesting this may be a read error. V gene TRBV4-3 combines with J gene TRBJ1-3; TRBD1 might be the D (5 bases). In germline, CDR1 is LGHNA, CDR2 YSLEER. CDR3 length equals 14 residues. CDR3 coding DNA: TGCGCCAGCAGACCTGACAGAGCTGGAAACACCATGTATTTT. Translation: CASRPDRAGNTMYF.

This clonotype was recorded many times. V is TRBV30 and J is TRBJ1-1; D may be TRBD1 (5 bases). The CDR3 length is 13 residues. Germline V gene lookup returns CDR1 GTSNPN and CDR2 SVGIG (reference sequence). V was pared by 2 bases and J by 8 bases, with 15 bases between. CDR3: CAWSSAGGEEAFF. In nucleotides, the CDR3 is TGTGCCTGGAGTAGCGCAGGAGGGGAGGAAGCTTTCTTT.

There are a few counts of this clonotype. This chain links TRBV6-4 with TRBJ1-5; no reliable D call. In germline, CDR1 is MRHNA, CDR2 SNTAGT. CDR3 length: 14 amino acids. The ends were cut back, 3 bases at V and 5 bases at J, with 11 bases in the middle. In DNA, the CDR3 is TGTGCCAGCAGTGAGACGGACGGGGATCAGCCCCAGCATTTT. Its translation is CASSETDGDQPQHF.

Details on this clonotype: Possible read error: a much larger clone is one base away. This chain connects TRBV5-6 to TRBJ2-5; D is perhaps TRBD1 (6 bases). The germline gives CDR1 SGHDT, CDR2 YYEEEE. The CDR3 runs 15 residues. Trimming pared 4 bases from V and 5 bases from J, leaving 18 bases between. CDR3 nucleotides: TGTGCCAGCAGCATCCCACTACAGGGAAGCGAGACCCAGTACTTC. The encoded protein is CASSIPLQGSETQYF.

This clonotype has a handful of counts. The genes are TRBV6-2 or TRBV6-3 and TRBJ2-7; D not resolved. The CDR3 extends over 13 amino acids. Germline V CDR1 and CDR2: MNHEY, SVGEGT. The V gene lost 2 bases and the J gene lost 3 bases, with 8 bases spanning the gap. CDR3 nucleotides: TGTGCCAGCAGTTACCCGGATCACTACGAGCAGTACTTC. Its translation is CASSYPDHYEQYF.

This clonotype showed up many times. The chain has TRBV5-1 and TRBJ1-6; 7 nucleotides agree with TRBD1. V trimming: 4 bases; J trimming: 0 bases; junction bases outside the gene matches: 13. The CDR3 has 19 residues. Germline CDR1 reads SGHRS; CDR2 reads YFSETQ. CDR3 nucleotide sequence: TGCGCCAGCAGCAACCGGGACAGATACTCAAGCTCCTATAATTCACCCCTCCACTTT. Translation gives CASSNRDRYSSSYNSPLHF.

This clonotype was seen repeatedly, ten times or more. The V call is TRBV5-4, the J call TRBJ2-7, with D possibly called TRBD1 or TRBD2 (5 bases each). This CDR3 region has 14 residues. V lost 5 bases to trimming and J lost 6 bases, with 18 bases between them. Germline values: CDR1 SGHNT, CDR2 YYREEE (reference sequence). The CDR3, as DNA: TGTGCCAGCAGAACCGGGACGGCACTTGCCGAGCAGTACTTC. Translating it yields CASRTGTALAEQYF.

This clonotype was counted a few times. This rearrangement joins TRBV12-3 or TRBV12-4 to TRBJ1-2, with D unresolved. This CDR3 region has 13 residues. Trimming pared 6 bases from V and 3 bases from J, leaving 11 bases between. In nucleotides, the CDR3 is TGTGCCAGCAGCCCCGACACCTACTATGGCTACACCTTC. This gives the protein CASSPDTYYGYTF.

This clonotype came up many times. V usage is TRBV13 and J usage is TRBJ1-1; D remains ambiguous. The germline CDR1 and CDR2 sequences are PRHDT and FYEKMQ (reference sequence). Trimming shortened V by 2 bases and J by 2 bases, and 9 bases separated the two germline ends. There are 14 residues in the CDR3. The CDR3 region is CASSLYLSNTEAFF. DNA for the CDR3: TGTGCCAGCAGCTTATACCTCAGCAACACTGAAGCTTTCTTT.

Comments on this clonotype: A read error is likely, as this CDR3 ends without the conserved phenylalanine or tryptophan. This chain links TRBV10-3 with TRBJ1-1; TRBD1 might be the D (6 bases). Germline-derived CDR1 and CDR2 are ENHRY and SYGVKD. V was cut by 3 bases and J by 3 bases, with 14 bases left in between. The CDR3 is 15 amino acids. Written as DNA, the CDR3 is TGTGCCATCAGTGAAGTCGGGGGGCGCGACACTGAAGCTTTCCTT. It encodes CAISEVGGRDTEAFL.

This clonotype has at least ten counts. The chain links TRBV7-8 to TRBJ1-1; D ambiguous. CDR3 length: 14 amino acids. The germline V and J ends were trimmed by 5 bases and 3 bases, with 13 bases remaining between them. Germline V gene data show CDR1 as SGHVS and CDR2 as FQNEAQ. CDR3 amino acids: CASSPYPRDTEAFF. The CDR3 DNA follows: TGTGCCAGCAGCCCATACCCTAGGGACACTGAAGCTTTCTTT.